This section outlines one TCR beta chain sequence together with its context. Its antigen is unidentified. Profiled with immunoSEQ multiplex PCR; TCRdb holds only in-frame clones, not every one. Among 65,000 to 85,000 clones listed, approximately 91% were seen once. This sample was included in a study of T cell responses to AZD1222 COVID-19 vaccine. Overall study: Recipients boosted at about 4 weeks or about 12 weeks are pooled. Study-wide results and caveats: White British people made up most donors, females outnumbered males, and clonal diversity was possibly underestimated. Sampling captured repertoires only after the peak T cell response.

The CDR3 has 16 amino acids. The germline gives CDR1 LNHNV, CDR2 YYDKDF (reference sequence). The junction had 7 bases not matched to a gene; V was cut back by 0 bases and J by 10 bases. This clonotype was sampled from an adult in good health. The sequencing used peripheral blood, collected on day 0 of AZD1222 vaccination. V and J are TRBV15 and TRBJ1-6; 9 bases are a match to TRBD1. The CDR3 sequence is CATSRDEGQGNSPLHF. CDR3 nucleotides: TGTGCCACCAGCAGAGACGAGGGACAGGGAAACTCACCCCTCCACTTT.